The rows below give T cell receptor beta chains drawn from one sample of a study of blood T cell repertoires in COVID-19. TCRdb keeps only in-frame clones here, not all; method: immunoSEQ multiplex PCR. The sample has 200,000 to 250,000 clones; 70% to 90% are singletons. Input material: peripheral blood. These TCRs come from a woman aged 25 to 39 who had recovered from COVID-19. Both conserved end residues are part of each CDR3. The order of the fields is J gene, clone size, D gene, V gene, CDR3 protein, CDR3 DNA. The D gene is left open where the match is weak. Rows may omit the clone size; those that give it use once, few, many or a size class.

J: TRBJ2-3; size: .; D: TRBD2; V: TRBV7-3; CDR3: CASSLAGGPIDTQYF; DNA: TGTGCCAGCAGCTTAGCGGGGGGGCCGATAGATACGCAGTATTTT
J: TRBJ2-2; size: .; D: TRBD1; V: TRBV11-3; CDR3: CASSPRTGNTGELFF; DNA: TGTGCCAGCAGCCCCAGGACAGGGAACACCGGGGAGCTGTTTTTT
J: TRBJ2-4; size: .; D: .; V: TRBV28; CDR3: CATVAQESRAKNIQYF; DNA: TGTGCCACCGTCGCACAGGAATCTAGAGCCAAAAACATTCAGTACTTC
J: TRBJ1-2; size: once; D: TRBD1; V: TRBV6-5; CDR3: CASSNGQGGYGYTF; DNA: TGTGCCAGCAGTAACGGACAGGGGGGGTATGGCTACACCTTC
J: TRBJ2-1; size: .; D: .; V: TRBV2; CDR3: CASSESLPGHRGSNEQFF; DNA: TGTGCCAGCAGTGAATCACTTCCGGGACACAGAGGCTCCAATGAGCAGTTCTTC
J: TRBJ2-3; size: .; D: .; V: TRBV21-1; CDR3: CASSKERDSLDTQYF; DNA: TGTGCCAGCAGCAAAGAACGGGACTCCCTAGATACGCAGTATTTT
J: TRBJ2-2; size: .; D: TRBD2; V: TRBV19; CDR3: CASSMATSYTGELFF; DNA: TGTGCCAGTAGTATGGCGACTAGCTACACCGGGGAGCTGTTTTTT
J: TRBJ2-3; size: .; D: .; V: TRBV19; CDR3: CASSIGGREYFMTDTQYF; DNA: TGTGCCAGTAGTATAGGGGGCAGGGAATATTTTATGACAGATACGCAGTATTTT
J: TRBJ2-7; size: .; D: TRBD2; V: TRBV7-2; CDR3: CASSLQRGSPYEQYF; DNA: TGTGCCAGCAGCTTACAGCGGGGGAGCCCCTACGAGCAGTACTTC
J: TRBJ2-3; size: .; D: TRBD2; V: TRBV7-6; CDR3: CASSLETSGSTDTQYF; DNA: TGTGCCAGCAGCTTAGAGACTAGCGGGAGCACAGATACGCAGTATTTT
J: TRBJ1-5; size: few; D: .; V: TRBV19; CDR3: CASSSRSGVGQPQHF; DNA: TGTGCCAGTAGTAGCAGGTCCGGGGTAGGTCAGCCCCAGCATTTT
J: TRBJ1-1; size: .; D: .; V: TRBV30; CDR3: CAWSPDRYTEAFF; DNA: TGTGCCTGGAGTCCCGACAGATACACTGAAGCTTTCTTT
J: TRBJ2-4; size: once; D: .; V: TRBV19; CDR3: CASSIGGVVTRNIQYF; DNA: TGTGCCAGTAGTATAGGGGGGGTCGTGACTCGAAACATTCAGTACTTC